Listed below are T cell receptor beta chains from one sample, sequenced in a study of T cell changes during pregnancy in multiple sclerosis. Profiling relied on immunoSEQ multiplex PCR, and the TCRdb table lists in-frame clones only, not all of them. The data contain under 95,000 clones, 90% to 95% of them singletons. The input for sequencing was peripheral blood, taken after pregnancy. These receptor sequences come from a female donor in good health, enrolled as a control in a pregnancy study. Both conserved end residues are part of each CDR3. Each record gives: J gene, D gene, clone size, V gene, CDR3 protein, CDR3 DNA. The D gene is left open where the match is weak. Rows may omit the clone size; those that give it use once, few, many or a size class.

>TRBJ1-1|-|-|TRBV9
CASSLGSPTEAFF
TGTGCCAGCAGTTTGGGGAGCCCCACTGAAGCTTTCTTT
>TRBJ2-7|-|-|TRBV7-2
CASSSPEGPGISYEQYF
TGTGCCAGCAGCTCACCCGAAGGGCCAGGGATATCCTACGAGCAGTACTTC
>TRBJ2-1|-|-|TRBV5-1
CASSLGGVYNEQFF
TGCGCCAGCAGCTTGGGCGGGGTTTACAATGAGCAGTTCTTC
>TRBJ2-7|-|once|TRBV10-3
CAISGGGKTYEQYF
TGTGCCATCAGTGGTGGAGGCAAAACCTACGAGCAGTACTTC
>TRBJ2-5|-|many|TRBV10-3
CAISEPTEYQETQYF
TGTGCCATCAGTGAACCCACGGAGTACCAAGAGACCCAGTACTTC
>TRBJ1-6|-|-|TRBV18
CASSRNRDSSPLHF
TGTGCCAGCTCACGGAACAGGGATAGTTCACCCCTCCACTTT
>TRBJ1-1|-|-|TRBV5-5
CASSLPQNTEAFF
TGTGCCAGCAGCTTGCCCCAAAACACTGAAGCTTTCTTT
>TRBJ1-2|-|-|TRBV5-6
CASSLDSGGASGYTF
TGTGCCAGCAGCTTGGATTCCGGGGGTGCCTCTGGCTACACCTTC
>TRBJ2-2|-|-|TRBV28
CASSIPTGELFF
TGTGCCAGCAGCATTCCCACCGGGGAGCTGTTTTTT
>TRBJ1-1|-|-|TRBV5-1
CASSLEYTVNTEAFF
TGCGCCAGCAGCTTGGAGTATACAGTGAACACTGAAGCTTTCTTT
>TRBJ1-1|-|once|TRBV18
CASSPNREGEAFF
TGTGCCAGCTCACCGAATCGGGAGGGTGAAGCTTTCTTT
>TRBJ1-1|TRBD1|-|TRBV4-3
CASSRTTGVGEAFF
TGCGCCAGCAGCCGTACGACAGGGGTGGGAGAAGCTTTCTTT
>TRBJ1-1|TRBD1|-|TRBV18
CASSPPNRGTEAFF
TGTGCCAGCTCACCACCTAACAGGGGCACTGAAGCTTTCTTT
>TRBJ1-3|-|-|TRBV19
CASSRGSSGNTIYF
TGTGCCAGTAGTCGGGGGTCCTCTGGAAACACCATATATTTT
>TRBJ2-3|TRBD2|-|TRBV15
CATSRRTSGTTDTQYF
TGTGCCACCAGCAGGCGGACTAGCGGGACCACAGATACGCAGTATTTT
>TRBJ1-2|-|-|TRBV27
CASSPEGAGGYTF
TGTGCCAGCAGTCCGGAAGGGGCCGGTGGCTACACCTTC
>TRBJ1-4|TRBD1|once|TRBV12-5
CASGGGTGVEKLFF
TGTGCTAGTGGTGGCGGGACAGGGGTGGAAAAACTGTTTTTT
>TRBJ2-7|-|-|TRBV30
CAWSISPTYEQYF
TGTGCCTGGAGTATCTCCCCGACATACGAGCAGTACTTC
>TRBJ1-1|-|-|TRBV6-5
CASSSGGTEAFF
TGTGCCAGCAGTTCCGGGGGGACTGAAGCTTTCTTT
>TRBJ1-5|-|-|TRBV30
CAWSVRAGRLMPNNQPQHF
TGTGCCTGGAGTGTACGGGCAGGGCGACTCATGCCTAACAATCAGCCCCAGCATTTT
>TRBJ1-5|TRBD1|-|TRBV2
CASSGGQINQPQHF
TGTGCCAGCAGTGGGGGACAGATTAATCAGCCCCAGCATTTT
>TRBJ2-5|-|once|TRBV9
CASSPGQETQYF
TGTGCCAGCAGCCCAGGCCAAGAGACCCAGTACTTC
>TRBJ2-7|-|-|TRBV5-4
CASSLGQVGYEQYF
TGTGCCAGCAGCTTGGGACAGGTTGGCTACGAGCAGTACTTC
>TRBJ1-1|TRBD1|few|TRBV11-2
CASSGWTGAEAFF
TGTGCCAGCAGCGGTTGGACAGGGGCTGAAGCTTTCTTT
>TRBJ1-1|-|few|TRBV19
CASSMGLPGGEAFF
TGTGCCAGTAGTATGGGGTTACCGGGGGGTGAAGCTTTCTTT
>TRBJ2-1|TRBD1|-|TRBV7-3
CASSQGQGYNEQFF
TGTGCCAGCAGCCAAGGACAGGGGTACAATGAGCAGTTCTTC
>TRBJ1-2|TRBD1|-|TRBV6-5
CASRTGTGYGYTF
TGTGCCAGCAGGACCGGGACAGGCTATGGCTACACCTTC
>TRBJ2-4|TRBD2|-|TRBV18
CASSPPGAGGDIQYF
TGTGCCAGCTCTCCCCCCGGAGCCGGGGGGGACATTCAGTACTTC
>TRBJ2-1|-|-|TRBV5-1
CASSLQNNEQFF
TGCGCCAGCAGCTTACAGAACAATGAGCAGTTCTTC
>TRBJ2-2|-|-|TRBV14
CASSQELLNTGELFF
TGTGCCAGCAGCCAAGAACTTCTCAACACCGGGGAGCTGTTTTTT
>TRBJ1-1|TRBD1|-|TRBV29-1
CSVVRTGGKMDTEAFF
TGCAGCGTTGTTCGGACAGGGGGCAAAATGGACACTGAAGCTTTCTTT
>TRBJ1-5|TRBD1|-|TRBV6-6
CASSPSDRVGEPQHF
TGTGCCAGCAGTCCTTCGGACAGGGTCGGGGAGCCCCAGCATTTT
>TRBJ2-2|-|-|TRBV6-4
CASSDHWRGNTGELFF
TGTGCCAGCAGTGACCATTGGCGGGGGAACACCGGGGAGCTGTTTTTT
>TRBJ1-4|-|-|TRBV7-9
CASSPARMGEKLFF
TGTGCCAGCAGCCCGGCAAGGATGGGCGAAAAACTGTTTTTT
>TRBJ2-7|-|-|TRBV11-2
CASSFPLQGYEQYF
TGTGCCAGCAGCTTCCCCCTTCAGGGCTACGAGCAGTACTTC
>TRBJ1-6|-|-|TRBV6-6
CASNPTQVPSPLHF
TGTGCCAGCAACCCTACGCAGGTTCCTTCACCCCTCCACTTT
>TRBJ1-1|-|-|TRBV5-8
CASSLDGGMNTEAFF
TGTGCCAGCAGCTTGGATGGGGGGATGAACACTGAAGCTTTCTTT
>TRBJ1-1|TRBD1|-|TRBV28
CASSFATGVVGEAFF
TGTGCCAGCAGTTTCGCGACAGGGGTTGTAGGTGAAGCTTTCTTT
>TRBJ2-7|-|-|TRBV7-9
CASSEIGVEQYF
TGTGCCAGCAGCGAAATAGGGGTCGAGCAGTACTTC
>TRBJ2-3|-|-|TRBV9
CASSPPLGLTDTQYF
TGTGCCAGCAGCCCACCATTGGGACTCACAGATACGCAGTATTTT
>TRBJ1-2|-|-|TRBV6-5
CASSKVTGRSYGYTF
TGTGCCAGCAGTAAAGTGACAGGCCGAAGCTATGGCTACACCTTC
>TRBJ1-2|TRBD1|-|TRBV15
CATSPGQGRNGYTF
TGTGCCACCAGCCCCGGACAGGGTAGAAATGGCTACACCTTC
>TRBJ2-7|TRBD1|-|TRBV2
CASNRGHSLSYEQYF
TGTGCCAGCAACAGGGGCCACTCCCTCTCCTACGAGCAGTACTTC
>TRBJ1-1|-|-|TRBV10-3
CAISGGVGTEAFF
TGTGCCATCAGTGGAGGAGTGGGCACTGAAGCTTTCTTT
>TRBJ2-7|TRBD1|-|TRBV7-2
CASSWGRDRARDEQYF
TGTGCCAGCAGCTGGGGGAGGGACAGGGCGAGGGACGAGCAGTACTTC
>TRBJ1-6|-|-|TRBV15
CATSSRTGYSSPLHF
TGTGCCACCAGCAGCCGTACAGGATATTCTTCACCCCTCCACTTT
>TRBJ1-6|-|-|TRBV2
CASSVQQGRNSPLHF
TGTGCCAGCAGTGTACAACAGGGAAGGAATTCACCCCTCCACTTT
>TRBJ2-7|TRBD1|once|TRBV7-8
CASSRQGTYEQYF
TGTGCCAGCAGCCGACAGGGAACCTACGAGCAGTACTTC
>TRBJ1-1|-|-|TRBV6-6
CASSYAGANTEAFF
TGTGCCAGCAGTTACGCAGGGGCGAACACTGAAGCTTTCTTT
>TRBJ1-6|TRBD1|-|TRBV5-6
CASSLLTGYDSPLHF
TGTGCCAGCAGCTTGTTGACAGGGTACGATTCACCCCTCCACTTT
>TRBJ2-7|-|-|TRBV5-1
CASTLGASYEQYF
TGCGCCAGCACCCTGGGGGCATCCTACGAGCAGTACTTC
>TRBJ2-3|-|-|TRBV7-9
CASSSLMASIGLDTQYF
TGTGCCAGCAGCTCCCTGATGGCTAGCATAGGATTAGATACGCAGTATTTT
>TRBJ1-2|TRBD1|-|TRBV29-1
CSAKGQRNGYTF
TGCAGCGCAAAGGGACAGCGGAATGGCTACACCTTC
>TRBJ1-2|TRBD1|-|TRBV6-1
CASSEGSRGNYGYTF
TGTGCCAGCAGTGAAGGCTCCAGGGGGAACTATGGCTACACCTTC
>TRBJ1-1|-|-|TRBV2
CASSDRLNTEAFF
TGTGCCAGCAGTGACAGGTTGAACACTGAAGCTTTCTTT